A selection of T cell receptor beta chains follows, all from one sample in a study of T-cell memory formation after mild COVID-19. TCRdb re-analysed the 5' RACE reads in MiXCR, keeping a single row per CDR3 protein. The sample contains approximately 290,000 distinct CDR3 sequences, approximately 19% of which appear only once. The specimen sequenced was PBMCs or a T cell subset sorted from them (not recorded which). The receptor set was obtained from a man aged 18-30 years who had mild COVID-19 (a few samples of this study predate the infection). Cell type and time point are not known. The CDR3 runs from the conserved cysteine through the conserved F or W. The order of the fields is clone size, J gene, V gene, CDR3 length, D gene, CDR3 protein, CDR3 DNA. The D gene is left open where the match is weak. Clone size is shown for a subset of rows, as once, few, many or a class of expanded clone.

>few|TRBJ2-3|TRBV7-2|14|TRBD1
CASSETGGPDTQYF
TGTGCCAGCAGCGAAACAGGGGGCCCAGATACGCAGTATTTT
>NA|TRBJ1-2|TRBV7-9|16|NA
CASSLVGRIPSYGYTF
TGTGCCAGCAGCTTAGTTGGACGGATACCTTCCTATGGCTACACCTTC
>NA|TRBJ2-5|TRBV18|14|NA
CASSPRGQQETQYF
TGTGCCAGCTCACCGCGGGGCCAACAAGAGACCCAGTACTTC
>few|TRBJ2-3|TRBV6-5|12|NA
CASSYSGYTQYF
TGTGCCAGCAGTTACTCGGGATATACGCAGTATTTT
>NA|TRBJ2-3|TRBV7-9|13|NA
CASSPGPGDTQYF
TGTGCCAGCAGCCCAGGTCCGGGTGATACGCAGTATTTT
>NA|TRBJ1-4|TRBV5-1|14|NA
CASSLEGYGEKLFF
TGCGCCAGCAGCTTGGAAGGGTATGGTGAAAAACTGTTTTTT
>NA|TRBJ2-3|TRBV20-1|16|NA
CSARDHPGQERDTQYF
TGCAGTGCTAGAGATCACCCTGGGCAGGAGAGGGATACGCAGTATTTT
>NA|TRBJ2-1|TRBV20-1|14|NA
CSASSGGAYNEQFF
TGCAGTGCTAGCTCCGGGGGCGCCTACAATGAGCAGTTCTTC
>NA|TRBJ2-1|TRBV7-7|15|NA
CDSSLGQDSYNEQFF
TGTGACAGCAGCTTAGGGCAGGATTCCTACAATGAGCAGTTCTTC
>few|TRBJ2-1|TRBV11-2|15|NA
CASSSRPASYNEQFF
TGTGCCAGCAGCTCTAGGCCGGCCTCCTACAATGAGCAGTTCTTC
>NA|TRBJ2-5|TRBV7-9|16|TRBD2
CASSLRGLAGVQTQYF
TGTGCCAGCAGCTTAAGGGGGCTAGCGGGAGTGCAGACCCAGTACTTC
>NA|TRBJ2-2|TRBV9|16|NA
CASSVVSAANTGELFF
TGTGCCAGCAGCGTAGTGTCGGCTGCGAACACCGGGGAGCTGTTTTTT
>few|TRBJ2-3|TRBV7-2|15|TRBD1
CASSSRGRLVDTQYF
TGTGCCAGCAGTTCCAGGGGGCGCTTAGTAGATACGCAGTATTTT
>NA|TRBJ1-6|TRBV5-1|14|NA
CASSLQGHNSPLHF
TGCGCCAGCAGCTTGCAGGGCCATAATTCACCCCTCCACTTT
>NA|TRBJ2-2|TRBV27|13|NA
CASSLRAVGELFF
TGTGCCAGCAGTTTAAGAGCAGTCGGGGAGCTGTTTTTT
>NA|TRBJ1-1|TRBV5-1|14|NA
CASSFNAENTEAFF
TGCGCCAGCAGCTTTAATGCGGAGAACACTGAAGCTTTCTTT
>NA|TRBJ1-2|TRBV21-1|18|NA
CASSKDGTGQGRNYGYTF
TGTGCCAGCAGCAAAGATGGAACCGGGCAGGGACGTAACTATGGCTACACCTTC
>NA|TRBJ2-7|TRBV5-1|11|NA
CASSLQDEQYF
TGCGCCAGCAGCCTACAGGACGAGCAGTACTTC
>few|TRBJ2-5|TRBV7-2|13|NA
CASNLSGEETQYF
TGTGCCAGCAACTTATCAGGGGAGGAGACCCAGTACTTC
>NA|TRBJ1-1|TRBV5-1|14|NA
CASSFTVGNTEAFF
TGCGCCAGCAGCTTTACAGTAGGTAACACTGAAGCTTTCTTT
>few|TRBJ2-6|TRBV27|15|NA
CASSPGTGGANVLTF
TGTGCCAGCAGTCCCGGGACCGGTGGGGCCAACGTCCTGACTTTC
>NA|TRBJ2-6|TRBV6-6|22|TRBD1
CASSSTSGTGRTTSSGANVLTF
TGTGCCAGCAGTTCTACCTCCGGGACAGGGAGGACTACAAGCTCTGGGGCCAACGTCCTGACTTTC
>NA|TRBJ1-2|TRBV29-1|12|NA
CSVVAGNEGYTF
TGCAGCGTTGTAGCGGGGAATGAGGGCTACACCTTC
>NA|TRBJ2-3|TRBV20-1|13|NA
CSASQGGRDTQYF
TGCAGTGCTAGTCAAGGGGGTAGGGATACGCAGTATTTT
>NA|TRBJ2-7|TRBV4-1|16|NA
CASSQLGRGTAGEQYF
TGCGCCAGCAGCCAATTGGGCAGAGGCACCGCGGGCGAGCAGTACTTC
>few|TRBJ1-2|TRBV9|14|NA
CASSIAGGSYGYTF
TGTGCCAGCAGCATCGCGGGTGGTTCCTATGGCTACACCTTC
>few|TRBJ1-2|TRBV6-5|14|NA
CASSYRIEDGGYTF
TGTGCCAGCAGTTACCGCATTGAGGACGGTGGCTACACCTTC
>NA|TRBJ2-2|TRBV7-2|14|NA
CASSFRGGGGELFF
TGTGCCAGCAGCTTTAGGGGAGGAGGCGGGGAGCTGTTTTTT
>NA|TRBJ1-1|TRBV3-1|14|TRBD1
CASSPLLSRQGAFF
TGTGCCAGCAGCCCCCTCCTTTCCAGACAGGGAGCTTTCTTT
>NA|TRBJ2-3|TRBV5-5|15|NA
CASSLDSLLEDTQYF
TGTGCCAGCAGCTTAGACTCCCTTTTGGAAGATACGCAGTATTTT
>few|TRBJ2-5|TRBV3-1|13|TRBD1
CASSHRGHETQYF
TGTGCCAGCAGCCACAGGGGGCATGAGACCCAGTACTTC
>few|TRBJ2-3|TRBV7-6|15|TRBD1
CASSGQGAGTDTQYF
TGTGCCAGCAGCGGACAGGGGGCTGGCACAGATACGCAGTATTTT
>NA|TRBJ2-3|TRBV7-2|16|NA
CASGSLRGSPPDTQYF
TGTGCCAGCGGCTCCCTCCGGGGCTCCCCCCCAGATACGCAGTATTTT
>NA|TRBJ1-2|TRBV12-3/TRBV12-4|13|TRBD1
CASRPRTGVGYTF
TGTGCCAGCAGGCCCCGGACAGGGGTTGGCTACACCTTC
>many|TRBJ2-4|TRBV5-1|15|NA
CASSILGAGGDIQYF
TGCGCCAGCAGCATCCTAGGGGCCGGAGGAGACATTCAGTACTTC
>NA|TRBJ1-1|TRBV7-2|14|NA
CASSAQRRRTEAFF
TGTGCCAGCAGCGCCCAGCGGCGCAGGACTGAAGCTTTCTTT
>NA|TRBJ1-2|TRBV6-2/TRBV6-3|12|NA
CATLGSNYGYTF
TGTGCCACCCTGGGGAGCAACTATGGCTACACCTTC
>NA|TRBJ2-7|TRBV4-2|15|TRBD1
CASSQASGQSYEQYF
TGTGCCAGCAGCCAAGCCTCGGGACAGTCATACGAGCAGTACTTC
>NA|TRBJ2-2|TRBV20-1|12|NA
CSASGSTGELFF
TGCAGTGCTAGTGGCTCCACCGGGGAGCTGTTTTTT
>few|TRBJ2-5|TRBV12-3/TRBV12-4|16|NA
CASSSSALGAVGTQYF
TGTGCCAGCAGTTCGTCGGCCCTTGGGGCCGTTGGAACCCAGTACTTC
>NA|TRBJ1-1|TRBV5-1|14|NA
CASSYVKVNTEAFF
TGCGCCAGCAGCTACGTCAAAGTAAACACTGAAGCTTTCTTT
>NA|TRBJ2-3|TRBV15|17|NA
CATSRDSAGLSTDTQYF
TGTGCCACCAGCAGAGATTCTGCAGGACTTAGCACAGATACGCAGTATTTT
>NA|TRBJ1-1|TRBV20-1|14|TRBD1
CSALLGQANTEAFF
TGCAGTGCTCTCTTGGGACAGGCGAACACTGAAGCTTTCTTT
>few|TRBJ1-2|TRBV6-1|14|NA
CASSEGSEFYGYTF
TGTGCCAGCAGTGAAGGGTCAGAGTTCTATGGCTACACCTTC
>few|TRBJ1-1|TRBV7-9|10|NA
CASAGMEAFF
TGTGCCAGCGCCGGCATGGAAGCTTTCTTT
>NA|TRBJ2-1|TRBV6-2/TRBV6-3|15|TRBD2
CASSLGSGIYNEQFF
TGTGCCAGCAGTCTAGGCAGCGGGATATACAATGAGCAGTTCTTC
>few|TRBJ1-4|TRBV12-3/TRBV12-4|16|NA
CASTPLAHATNEKLFF
TGTGCCAGCACCCCGTTGGCCCATGCAACTAATGAAAAACTGTTTTTT
>NA|TRBJ1-2|TRBV6-5|13|TRBD1
CASSPGTAGGYTF
TGTGCCAGCAGTCCCGGGACAGCGGGGGGCTACACCTTC
>few|TRBJ1-5|TRBV29-1|12|TRBD1
CSVGTGDQPQHF
TGCAGCGTGGGGACAGGGGACCAGCCCCAGCATTTT